This T cell receptor beta chain was profiled in a study of response to subunit inactivated influenza vaccine. Study results and caveats: Authors suggested each seasonal flu vaccination may recruit only limited numbers of new T cells.

MiXCR, run by TCRdb on the RT-PCR reads, gives a single entry per CDR3 protein. The repertoire includes hundreds of thousands of distinct CDR3 sequences, approximately 15% of them detected once, and approximately 6.5% sits in the top ten. Details on this clonotype: Its antigen is unidentified.

Material: PBMCs from blood, obtained 14 to 15 days before vaccination. The clonotype was recovered from a man between 45 and 60 years old who received an inactivated influenza vaccine.

CDR3 sequence: CSVAKGLGTYEQFF. The CDR3 DNA follows: TGCAGCGTTGCTAAAGGACTGGGGACCTATGAGCAGTTCTTC. The chain recombines TRBV29-1 with TRBJ2-1, with D perhaps given as TRBD1 or TRBD2 (5 bases each). In germline, CDR1 is SQVTM, CDR2 ANQGSEA. V was trimmed by 4 bases and J by 8 bases, leaving 18 bases between them. This CDR3 contains 14 residues.